These 31 T cell receptor beta chains came from one sample sequenced in a study of T cell changes during pregnancy in multiple sclerosis. TCRdb keeps only in-frame clones here, not all; method: immunoSEQ multiplex PCR. The sample records tens of thousands of clones, about 92% being singletons. The sequenced sample was peripheral blood, obtained before pregnancy. These receptors were collected from a female donor with multiple sclerosis, enrolled in a pregnancy study.

V usage is TRBV19 and J usage is TRBJ1-2; 7 bases match TRBD1. The germline V gene encodes CDR1 LNHDA and CDR2 SQIVND (reference sequence). The ends lost 1 base at V and 8 bases at J; junction bases unmatched: 7. The length of the CDR3 is 14 residues. The DNA for the CDR3 is TGTGCCAGTAGTATAGCACCTGGACAGGCGGGCTACACCTTC. This encodes CASSIAPGQAGYTF.

The chain combines TRBV19 with TRBJ1-5; tentatively, D is TRBD1 (5 bases). This CDR3 contains 15 residues. Germline CDR1 reads LNHDA; CDR2 reads SQIVND (reference sequence). V was pared by 6 bases and J by 4 bases, with 16 bases between. In DNA, the CDR3 is TGTGCCAGTAGAAACAGGAGAGGAGGGAATCAGCCCCAGCATTTT. Its translation: CASRNRRGGNQPQHF.

This clone was recorded once. The gene calls are TRBV6-5 and TRBJ2-1; D is possibly TRBD2 (7 bases). Trimming pared 8 bases from V and 7 bases from J, leaving 12 bases between. Germline CDR1 MNHEY, CDR2 SVGAGI. CDR3 length equals 12 residues. The CDR3 DNA is TGTGCCAGCTGGGAGGGGGGGAATGAGCAGTTCTTC. Translating it yields CASWEGGNEQFF.

This clone was seen once. The rearrangement links TRBV15 to TRBJ2-1, with TRBD2 matching over 10 bases. Losses at the gene ends were 3 bases for V and 8 bases for J; bases not matched to a gene: 7. This CDR3 contains 15 residues. The germline CDR1 and CDR2 sequences are LNHNV and YYDKDF (reference sequence). The CDR3, as DNA: TGTGCCACCAGCAGGGGAGCGGGGGGGCCCGATGAGCAGTTCTTC. It codes for CATSRGAGGPDEQFF.

The V gene is TRBV6-5, the J gene TRBJ2-7, with 10 bases aligning to TRBD1. The CDR3 has 15 residues. Germline V lookup: CDR1 MNHEY, CDR2 SVGAGI. The V segment lost 10 bases and the J segment 1 base; nucleotides outside the gene matches: 10. The CDR3 DNA sequence: TGTGCCACCAACCTCCGGGACAGGGGTTCCTACGAGCAGTACTTC. Amino acids: CATNLRDRGSYEQYF.

The chain joins TRBV28 to TRBJ1-1, with 9 bases lining up with TRBD1. With V trimmed by 5 bases and J by 8 bases, 3 bases remained unmatched. In germline, CDR1 is MDHEN, CDR2 SYDVKM. The CDR3 spans 12 residues. The DNA of the CDR3 is TGTGCCAGCAGTCCCGACAGGGGGGAAGCTTTCTTT. It yields the protein CASSPDRGEAFF.

The chain links TRBV9 to TRBJ1-5; the D gene is possibly TRBD1 (5 bases). The CDR3 extends over 16 amino acids. Germline V gene data show CDR1 as SGDLS and CDR2 as YYNGEE. Trimming cost V 0 bases and J 4 bases, with 14 bases left between them. Written as DNA, the CDR3 is TGTGCCAGCAGCGTAGGTATCACGCGGGGGAATCAGCCCCAGCATTTT. This gives the protein CASSVGITRGNQPQHF.

This clone showed up just once. DNA of the CDR3: TGCGCCAGCAGGTCAGGTATCTCTGGAAACACCATATATTTT. Translating gives CASRSGISGNTIYF. The rearrangement links TRBV5-1 to TRBJ1-3; D not certain. Germline V gene sequence: CDR1 SGHRS, CDR2 YFSETQ. V was cut by 5 bases and J by 0 bases, with 9 bases left in between. The CDR3 has 14 residues.

The rearrangement joins TRBV5-6 to TRBJ1-3, with 7 nucleotides matching TRBD1. This CDR3 spans 16 amino acids. The V gene's germline CDR1 is SGHDT and CDR2 YYEEEE. The V and J ends lost 3 bases and 2 bases, in that order; junction bases with no gene match: 8. The CDR3 reads CASSSEQGFAGNTIYF. The CDR3 DNA is TGTGCCAGCAGCTCAGAACAGGGGTTTGCTGGAAACACCATATATTTT.

DNA for the CDR3: TGCGCCAGCAGCCCGGTAGGGGGATGGGGCACTGAAGCTTTCTTT. Encoded protein: CASSPVGGWGTEAFF. The J gene is TRBJ1-1, the V gene TRBV5-1; tentative D call: TRBD1 (6 bases). The CDR3 is made up of 15 amino acids. The germline V gene encodes CDR1 SGHRS and CDR2 YFSETQ. The V end was cut by 4 bases, the J end by 4 bases, with 17 bases between.

The V call is TRBV11-3, the J call TRBJ2-4; 11 nucleotides match TRBD2. Looked up from germline, CDR1 is SGHNT and CDR2 is YENEEA. The length of the CDR3 is 17 residues. With V trimmed by 2 bases and J by 7 bases, 10 bases remained unmatched. The CDR3 DNA sequence: TGTGCCAGCAGCTTATCCGCTAGCGGGGGGATACGGAACATTCAGTACTTC. Encoded protein: CASSLSASGGIRNIQYF.

The chain is built from TRBV7-9 and TRBJ2-7; possibly TRBD2 for D (5 bases). The CDR3 has 15 amino acids. Germline lookup yields CDR1 SEHNR and CDR2 FQNEAQ (reference sequence). The V end lost 5 bases, the J end lost 3 bases, and 17 bases lay between the germline ends. The CDR3 loop reads CASSRRLSDDYEQYF. Written as DNA, the CDR3 is TGTGCCAGCAGCCGCAGACTAAGCGATGACTACGAGCAGTACTTC.

J is TRBJ2-3 and V is TRBV6-6; tentative D call: TRBD2 (6 bases). The V end was cut by 0 bases, the J end by 1 base, with 11 bases between. CDR1 MNHNY and CDR2 SVGAGI come from the germline V gene (reference sequence). The CDR3 has 16 residues. In nucleotides, the CDR3 is TGTGCCAGCAGTTACTCTAGCGGAGCTGGCACAGATACGCAGTATTTT. Translation gives CASSYSSGAGTDTQYF.

The chain joins TRBV2 to TRBJ2-5, with TRBD2 matching over 7 bases. The V and J ends lost 5 bases and 7 bases, in that order; junction bases with no gene match: 4. The CDR3 covers 12 residues. The germline gives CDR1 SNHLY, CDR2 FYNNEI. CDR3 protein: CASSSGVGTQYF. CDR3 DNA: TGTGCCAGCAGTAGCGGGGTAGGGACCCAGTACTTC.

This chain connects TRBV6-5 to TRBJ1-5; no clear D. This CDR3 is built from 12 residues. Germline assignment: CDR1 MNHEY and CDR2 SVGAGI. V was pared by 6 bases and J by 2 bases, with 5 bases between. CDR3 in DNA: TGTGCCAGCAGCCAGGGCAATCAGCCCCAGCATTTT. It is translated as CASSQGNQPQHF.

This rearrangement joins TRBV5-4 to TRBJ2-3; TRBD2 might be the D (6 bases). Between the trimmed V and J ends, which lost 6 bases and 0 bases, there was a span of 11 bases. Looked up from germline, CDR1 is SGHNT and CDR2 is YYREEE (reference sequence). The CDR3 runs to 14 residues. Here the CDR3 reads CASKEGSSTDTQYF. The DNA for the CDR3 is TGTGCCAGCAAGGAGGGATCTAGCACAGATACGCAGTATTTT.

This clone has just one count. The rearrangement uses TRBV7-9 and TRBJ2-7; a possible D gene is TRBD1 (5 bases). This CDR3 has 15 residues. V gave up 0 bases and J gave up 2 bases, with 11 bases separating them. Germline V lookup: CDR1 SEHNR, CDR2 FQNEAQ (reference sequence). The CDR3 protein is CASSLADIGAYEQYF. CDR3 coding DNA: TGTGCCAGCAGCTTAGCGGACATTGGGGCCTACGAGCAGTACTTC.

The rearrangement joins TRBV5-4 to TRBJ2-2; 10 positions agree with TRBD2. The CDR3 contains 17 residues. V was clipped by 4 bases and J by 1 base; unmatched bases: 7. In germline, CDR1 is SGHNT, CDR2 YYREEE (reference sequence). CDR3 region: CASSRGLAGENTGELFF. The CDR3 DNA reads as TGTGCCAGCAGCCGAGGGCTAGCGGGGGAGAACACCGGGGAGCTGTTTTTT.

The chain combines TRBV6-5 with TRBJ1-6; weak D call: TRBD1 (6 bases). V lost 7 bases and J 10 bases, leaving 17 bases between the germline ends. CDR1 is MNHEY, CDR2 SVGAGI, per germline. The CDR3 has 14 amino acids. This CDR3 is CASTHGGARSPLHF. DNA of the CDR3: TGTGCCAGCACTCATGGGGGGGCCAGATCACCCCTCCACTTT.

The rearrangement joins TRBV27 to TRBJ2-1; D remains unclear. Germline values: CDR1 MNHEY, CDR2 SMNVEV (reference sequence). The CDR3 spans 15 residues. Deletions cut 2 bases from V and 3 bases from J, with 11 bases between. The CDR3 nucleotides are TGTGCCAGCAGTTTAATTCCAGCGTTCTACAATGAGCAGTTCTTC. Translation gives CASSLIPAFYNEQFF.

The chain carries TRBV6-1 and TRBJ2-2, with 7 bases that match TRBD1. Trimming took 9 bases from V and 7 from J; bases not matched to a gene: 5. Germline V CDR1 and CDR2: MNHNS, SASEGT. This CDR3 contains 12 residues. The CDR3 sequence: CASVRGLGELFF. CDR3 sequence (DNA): TGTGCCAGTGTAAGGGGGCTCGGGGAGCTGTTTTTT.

The genes are TRBV10-3 and TRBJ2-1; 7 positions match TRBD2. Germline loops: CDR1 ENHRY, CDR2 SYGVKD. V lost 3 bases to trimming and J lost 8 bases; unmatched junction nucleotides: 7. The length of the CDR3 is 14 residues. CDR3 nucleotide sequence: TGTGCCATCAGTGAAATCGGGGGGTTCGATGAGCAGTTCTTC. It is translated as CAISEIGGFDEQFF.

The chain combines TRBV29-1 with TRBJ1-1, with TRBD1 identical over 10 bases. The CDR3 sequence is 15 residues long. In germline, CDR1 is SQVTM, CDR2 ANQGSEA. The ends lost 4 bases at V and 8 bases at J; junction bases unmatched: 13. This chain's CDR3 is CSVVFDRGLPTEAFF. CDR3 coding DNA: TGCAGCGTTGTGTTTGACAGGGGGCTACCCACCGAAGCTTTCTTT.

V usage is TRBV10-2 and J usage is TRBJ1-3; perhaps TRBD1 as D (6 bases). V lost 10 bases and J lost 4, with 17 bases in between. The CDR3 runs 14 residues. The germline V gene encodes CDR1 WSHSY and CDR2 SAAADI. CDR3 amino acids: CAKGGGFPGNTIYF. CDR3 in DNA: TGCGCCAAAGGGGGTGGATTCCCGGGAAACACCATATATTTT.

The rearrangement joins TRBV7-3 to TRBJ2-1; 9 bases align to TRBD1. The germline CDR1 and CDR2 sequences are SGHTA and FQGTGA. The CDR3 is 14 amino acids. V trimming: 5 bases; J trimming: 6 bases; junction bases outside the gene matches: 5. As DNA, the CDR3 is TGTGCCAGCAGCCCAGGACAGGGGCGCAATGAGCAGTTCTTC. Translation gives CASSPGQGRNEQFF.

The chain recombines TRBV5-1 with TRBJ2-7; D may be TRBD2 (5 bases). V was pared by 0 bases and J by 2 bases, with 9 bases between. The CDR3 has 14 residues. Per the germline V gene, CDR1 is SGHRS and CDR2 is YFSETQ. The CDR3 nucleotides are TGCGCCAGCAGCTTGGCCCGAGGGCCCTACGAGCAGTACTTC. It is translated as CASSLARGPYEQYF.

The V and J genes are TRBV2 and TRBJ2-5; D is ambiguous. The V end was cut by 4 bases, the J end by 3 bases, with 3 bases between. This CDR3 comprises 11 residues. Germline V gives CDR1 SNHLY, CDR2 FYNNEI. The CDR3 nucleotides are TGTGCCAGCAGTGGAGAAGAGACCCAGTACTTC. It translates to CASSGEETQYF.

This chain links TRBV9 with TRBJ2-1; TRBD2 is a possible D gene (6 bases). The CDR3 loop spans 15 amino acids. Germline assignment: CDR1 SGDLS and CDR2 YYNGEE. Trimming left V 0 bases short and J 9 bases short, with 16 bases between. The CDR3: CASSVGDSSSGEQFF. CDR3 nucleotide sequence: TGTGCCAGCAGCGTAGGGGACTCCTCCTCGGGTGAGCAGTTCTTC.

V is TRBV5-1 and J is TRBJ2-7, with D perhaps TRBD2 (6 bases). The CDR3 is 16 amino acids. Germline loops: CDR1 SGHRS, CDR2 YFSETQ. V was trimmed by 0 bases and J by 2 bases, leaving 15 bases between them. The CDR3 protein is CASSLGSGGATYEQYF. CDR3 coding DNA: TGCGCCAGCAGCTTGGGGTCAGGAGGGGCTACCTACGAGCAGTACTTC.

This sequence joins TRBV13 and TRBJ1-6; TRBD1 matches 9 bases. Germline values: CDR1 PRHDT, CDR2 FYEKMQ (reference sequence). V shed 0 bases and J 5 bases; nucleotides not matched to a gene: 5. This CDR3 comprises 17 residues. The CDR3: CASSLGGQGLNNSPLHF. The CDR3, as DNA: TGTGCCAGCAGCTTAGGGGGACAGGGATTGAATAATTCACCCCTCCACTTT.

The chain carries TRBV5-6 and TRBJ2-1; D remains unclear. Germline values: CDR1 SGHDT, CDR2 YYEEEE. The CDR3 contains 14 residues. The V end was cut by 1 base, the J end by 9 bases, with 14 bases between. The CDR3 coding sequence is TGTGCCAGCAGCTTGAGTTTTGGCGGAACTGAGCAGTTCTTC. It is translated as CASSLSFGGTEQFF.